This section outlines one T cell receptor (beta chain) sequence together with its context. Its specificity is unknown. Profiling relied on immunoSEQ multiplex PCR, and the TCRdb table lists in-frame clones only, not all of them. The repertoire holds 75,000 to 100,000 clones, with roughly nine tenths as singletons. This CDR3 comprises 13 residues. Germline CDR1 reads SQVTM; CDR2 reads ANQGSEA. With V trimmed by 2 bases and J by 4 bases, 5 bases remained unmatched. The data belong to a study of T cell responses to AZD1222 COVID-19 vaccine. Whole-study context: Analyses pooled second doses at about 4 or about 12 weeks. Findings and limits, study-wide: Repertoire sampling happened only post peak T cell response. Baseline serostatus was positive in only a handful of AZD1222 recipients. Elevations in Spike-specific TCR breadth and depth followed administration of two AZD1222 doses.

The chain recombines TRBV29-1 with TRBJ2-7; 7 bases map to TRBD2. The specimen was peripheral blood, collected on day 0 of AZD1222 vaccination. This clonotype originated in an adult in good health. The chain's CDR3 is CSVEWEGTYEQYF. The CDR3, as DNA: TGCAGCGTTGAATGGGAGGGGACGTACGAGCAGTACTTC.